These T cell receptor beta chains were read from a single sample in a study of technical replicates of blood from a handful of donors. Using immunoSEQ multiplex PCR, the repertoire was profiled, and TCRdb retains in-frame clones only, with some absent. Here the sample spans about 70,000 clones, over 85% being singletons. Specimen: T cells isolated from PBMCs. Receptor source: a human donor in good health. Both conserved end residues are part of each CDR3. Fields, in order: V gene, clone size, CDR3 length, D gene, J gene, CDR3 protein, CDR3 DNA. The D gene is left open where the match is weak. Clone size, where shown, is once, few, many, or a class for clones that have expanded.

TRBV11-2	-	16	TRBD2	TRBJ2-7	CASSSYSRGGVYEQYF	TGTGCCAGCAGCTCATACTCACGCGGGGGAGTTTACGAGCAGTACTTC
TRBV5-1	-	16	TRBD2	TRBJ2-1	CASSLRLAGNQDEQFF	TGCGCCAGCAGCTTGAGACTAGCGGGAAACCAGGATGAGCAGTTCTTC
TRBV27	-	14	-	TRBJ1-5	CASSIWGGDQPQHF	TGTGCCAGCAGTATTTGGGGAGGCGATCAGCCCCAGCATTTT
TRBV28	-	16	TRBD1	TRBJ2-2	CASTRLDRQNTGELFF	TGTGCCAGCACCCGATTGGACAGGCAGAACACCGGGGAGCTGTTTTTT
TRBV18	-	13	-	TRBJ2-3	CASSPGPQYTQYF	TGTGCCAGCTCACCAGGCCCCCAATATACGCAGTATTTT
TRBV28	-	16	-	TRBJ1-2	CASSLFKKGSFYGYTF	TGTGCCAGCAGTTTATTTAAGAAGGGGTCTTTCTATGGCTACACCTTC
TRBV6-5	once	13	TRBD1	TRBJ2-7	CASSYGTGAEQYF	TGTGCCAGCAGTTACGGGACAGGGGCCGAGCAGTACTTC
TRBV6-1	-	15	-	TRBJ1-2	CASSEDSRGWDGYTF	TGTGCCAGCAGTGAAGATTCACGGGGGTGGGATGGCTACACCTTC
TRBV2	-	11	-	TRBJ1-2	CASSGLGREVF	TGTGCCAGCAGTGGTTTGGGCAGGGAGGTTTTC
TRBV19	-	14	TRBD1	TRBJ1-5	CASSIGTEDQPQHF	TGTGCCAGTAGTATCGGGACAGAGGATCAGCCCCAGCATTTT
TRBV20-1	once	11	-	TRBJ1-1	CSATTGVGAFF	TGCAGTGCTACTACAGGAGTCGGGGCTTTCTTT
TRBV29-1	-	14	-	TRBJ1-1	CSVEVSTANTEAFF	TGCAGCGTTGAAGTCTCTACTGCGAACACTGAAGCTTTCTTT
TRBV27	once	16	TRBD1	TRBJ2-7	CASSFGTGKGPYEQYF	TGTGCCAGCAGTTTCGGGACAGGGAAAGGGCCCTACGAGCAGTACTTC
TRBV27	-	18	-	TRBJ2-5	CASSLSGGPRLTQETQYF	TGTGCCAGCAGTTTATCAGGCGGGCCTCGCTTAACGCAAGAGACCCAGTACTTC
TRBV11-2	-	16	TRBD2	TRBJ2-2	CASRPTSGANTGELFF	TGTGCCAGCAGACCTACTAGCGGAGCTAACACCGGGGAGCTGTTTTTT
TRBV4-2	-	18	TRBD2	TRBJ2-2	CASSQLTSGRLNTGELFF	TGTGCCAGCAGCCAACTAACTAGCGGGAGGCTGAACACCGGGGAGCTGTTTTTT
TRBV5-1	once	14	TRBD1	TRBJ1-1	CASRLQGGNTEAFF	TGCGCCAGCAGATTACAGGGGGGAAACACTGAAGCTTTCTTT
TRBV7-9	-	15	-	TRBJ2-3	CASTKGLPSTDTQYF	TGTGCCAGCACCAAAGGACTACCGAGCACAGATACGCAGTATTTT
TRBV4-3	-	16	-	TRBJ2-3	CASSQVATISTDTQYF	TGCGCCAGCAGCCAAGTTGCCACAATATCCACAGATACGCAGTATTTT
TRBV7-9	-	14	-	TRBJ1-2	CASSLRQSGYGYTF	TGTGCCAGCAGCCTCCGACAGTCTGGCTATGGCTACACCTTC
TRBV30	-	14	-	TRBJ2-6	CAWGGLGGANVLTF	TGTGCCTGGGGCGGTCTTGGTGGGGCCAACGTCCTGACTTTC
TRBV6-6	-	15	TRBD1	TRBJ1-5	CASSYVGQGGQPQHF	TGTGCCAGCAGTTACGTGGGACAGGGGGGACAGCCCCAGCATTTT
TRBV9	once	15	-	TRBJ1-4	CASSVVGAIDEKLFF	TGTGCCAGCAGCGTAGTGGGGGCAATAGATGAAAAACTGTTTTTT
TRBV19	-	14	-	TRBJ1-1	CASTVGAPNTEAFF	TGTGCCAGTACCGTGGGGGCTCCGAACACTGAAGCTTTCTTT
TRBV6-6	-	16	TRBD2	TRBJ2-7	CASSYGDWEGGYEQYF	TGTGCCAGCAGTTACGGCGATTGGGAGGGTGGGTACGAGCAGTACTTC
TRBV7-9	-	17	TRBD2	TRBJ2-7	CASSSGTSGRASDEQYF	TGTGCCAGCAGTTCCGGGACTAGCGGGAGGGCCAGTGACGAGCAGTACTTC
TRBV11-2	-	17	TRBD2	TRBJ2-3	CASSLDRGTSGKDTQYF	TGTGCCAGCAGCTTAGATCGTGGGACTAGCGGGAAGGATACGCAGTATTTT
TRBV4-1	-	16	TRBD1	TRBJ1-2	CASSQDRTGEDYGYTF	TGCGCCAGCAGCCAAGATCGAACAGGGGAGGACTATGGCTACACCTTC
TRBV7-8	few	13	-	TRBJ1-5	CASSSYRNQPQHF	TGTGCCAGCAGCTCCTATCGCAATCAGCCCCAGCATTTT
TRBV7-9	-	15	-	TRBJ2-5	CASSLPHNQEETQYF	TGTGCCAGCAGCTTACCACACAACCAGGAAGAGACCCAGTACTTC
TRBV7-9	-	16	TRBD2	TRBJ2-3	CASSYPSGRKTDTQYF	TGTGCCAGCAGCTACCCTAGCGGGAGGAAGACAGATACGCAGTATTTT
TRBV19	-	17	TRBD1	TRBJ2-2	CASSIGYGTANTGELFF	TGTGCCAGTAGTATAGGTTACGGGACAGCGAACACCGGGGAGCTGTTTTTT
TRBV4-1	-	15	TRBD1	TRBJ1-2	CASSQVATGIYGYTF	TGCGCCAGCAGCCAAGTGGCGACAGGGATCTATGGCTACACCTTC
TRBV27	-	14	-	TRBJ2-7	CASSLLSGSYEQYF	TGTGCCAGCAGTTTATTATCAGGATCCTACGAGCAGTACTTC
TRBV6-5	-	13	-	TRBJ1-2	CASSADSPYGYTF	TGTGCCAGCAGTGCGGACAGTCCGTATGGCTACACCTTC
TRBV9	once	15	-	TRBJ2-3	CASSVGAGSTDTQYF	TGTGCCAGCAGCGTAGGGGCAGGGTCTACAGATACGCAGTATTTT
TRBV6-5	-	13	-	TRBJ2-7	CASGRDGGYEQYF	TGTGCCAGCGGTCGGGACGGGGGCTACGAGCAGTACTTC
TRBV30	-	16	TRBD1	TRBJ2-7	CAWSGRDRGLFYEQYF	TGTGCCTGGAGTGGCCGGGACAGGGGGCTTTTTTACGAGCAGTACTTC
TRBV4-2	-	20	TRBD2	TRBJ2-2	CASSQELSLAGFVGAGELFF	TGTGCCAGCAGCCAAGAATTAAGTCTAGCGGGTTTCGTCGGGGCCGGGGAGCTGTTTTTT